The 5 T cell receptor beta chains presented below share a single source sample, sequenced in a study of T cells in Graves' hyperthyroidism and ophthalmopathy. Amplification yielded TCR beta CDR3 regions, with RNA transcripts as the source. TCR CDR3 regions were first amplified by RT-PCR with HTBI primers. MiXCR, run by TCRdb on the multiplex PCR reads, gives a single entry per CDR3 protein. The repertoire holds 450,000 to 700,000 distinct CDR3 sequences, around 42% seen once, with roughly 19% in the top ten. Sequencing used peripheral blood or thyroid tissue (not recorded which). These receptors were taken from an adult woman with Graves' disease, either hyperthyroidism or ophthalmopathy (not recorded which).

This clonotype was counted between two and nine times. The CDR3, as DNA: TGTGCCAGCAGTTTGACGGACAGGTGGACCTACGAGCAGTACTTC. It specifies CASSLTDRWTYEQYF. This chain joins TRBV28 and TRBJ2-7, with 7 positions matching TRBD1. CDR1 and CDR2 from the germline V gene are MDHEN and SYDVKM. This CDR3 has 15 amino acids. The junction had 7 bases not matched to a gene; V was cut back by 3 bases and J by 2 bases. Filled out from reference TRBV28 and TRBJ2-7, the complete variable domain reads DVKVTQSSRYLVKRTGEKVFLECVQDMDHENMFWYRQDPGLGLRLIYFSYDVKMKEKGDIPEGYSVSREKKERFSLILESASTNQTSMYLCASSLTDRWTYEQYFGPGTRLTVT.

This rearrangement joins TRBV28 to TRBJ2-2; TRBD1 matches 7 bases. The V segment lost 7 bases and the J segment 3 bases; nucleotides outside the gene matches: 11. This CDR3 comprises 16 residues. Germline assignment: CDR1 MDHEN and CDR2 SYDVKM. Here the CDR3 reads CASTPWRQGDTGELFF. The CDR3 DNA sequence: TGTGCCAGCACCCCATGGCGGCAGGGGGACACCGGGGAGCTGTTTTTT.

This clonotype was counted ten times or more. This sequence joins TRBV5-1 and TRBJ2-5, with TRBD2 as a possible D gene (5 bases). The germline V gene encodes CDR1 SGHRS and CDR2 YFSETQ. This CDR3 has 14 residues. V gave up 1 base and J gave up 7 bases, with 14 bases separating them. CDR3 amino acids: CASSLTSGVGTQYF. The CDR3 DNA is TGCGCCAGCAGCTTGACGAGCGGAGTAGGGACCCAGTACTTC. Full variable domain (remainder filled in from reference TRBV5-1 and TRBJ2-5): KAGVTQTPRYLIKTRGQQVTLSCSPISGHRSVSWYQQTPGQGLQFLFEYFSETQRNKGNFPGRFSGRQFSNSRSEMNVSTLELGDSALYLCASSLTSGVGTQYFGPGTRLLVL.

This clonotype was picked up many times. The chain has TRBV2 and TRBJ1-5; the D is unclear. Trimming cost V 0 bases and J 4 bases, with 10 bases left between them. Germline CDR1 and CDR2: SNHLY and FYNNEI. The CDR3 is 15 residues long. The CDR3 loop reads CASSEAWGGNQPQHF. The CDR3 DNA follows: TGTGCCAGCAGTGAAGCTTGGGGAGGGAATCAGCCCCAGCATTTT.

This rearrangement joins TRBV10-1 to TRBJ2-7; D is ambiguous. Per germline, CDR1 WNHNN and CDR2 SYGVQD (reference sequence). V lost 2 bases, J lost 6 bases, and 14 bases lay in between. The CDR3 runs to 14 residues. CDR3 region: CASSEKAETPEQYF. The CDR3 nucleotides are TGCGCCAGCAGTGAGAAGGCAGAGACACCCGAGCAGTACTTC.